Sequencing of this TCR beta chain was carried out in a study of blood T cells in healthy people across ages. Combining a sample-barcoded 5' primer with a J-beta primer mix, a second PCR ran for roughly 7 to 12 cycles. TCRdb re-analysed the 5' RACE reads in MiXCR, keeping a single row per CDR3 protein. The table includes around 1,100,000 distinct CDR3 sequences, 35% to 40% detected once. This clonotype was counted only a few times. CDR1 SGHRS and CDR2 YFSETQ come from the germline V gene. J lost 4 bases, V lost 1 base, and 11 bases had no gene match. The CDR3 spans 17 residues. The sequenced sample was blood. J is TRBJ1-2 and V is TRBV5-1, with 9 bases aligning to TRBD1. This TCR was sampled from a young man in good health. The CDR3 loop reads CASSLHHYRDRAYGYTF. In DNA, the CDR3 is TGCGCCAGCAGCTTGCATCACTACCGGGACAGGGCCTATGGCTACACCTTC.